This T cell receptor beta chain was sequenced during a study of cytotoxic CD8 clonotypes in ibrutinib-treated CLL. At the level of the study: On average, each sample had some 260,000 productive templates and under 95,000 productive rearrangements.

Libraries were prepared by immunoSEQ multiplex PCR; TCRdb keeps only in-frame clonotypes and omits some of them. The profile shows approximately 150,000 clones, around nine tenths of them singletons. In the case of this clone: Its matching antigen is unknown.

The study's findings and limits: Relative to age-matched healthy donors, clonality at baseline was higher, and it tracked circulating CD8+ T-cell counts. Sampling times differed between sustained-remission and progressing patients. Clonality grew at ibrutinib response; at progression, it decreased back toward baseline.

The sequencing used PBMCs, collected at disease progression, from a patient treated with ibrutinib. The origin of this receptor is a human donor with chronic lymphocytic leukemia.

CDR3 bases: TGTGCCAGCAGTTACTTGGCTAGCGGTGCGGGGGCTACCCAGTACTTC. The encoded protein is CASSYLASGAGATQYF. The V call is TRBV6-5, the J call TRBJ2-5; D might be TRBD2 (7 bases). Trimming left V 1 base short and J 8 bases short, with 20 bases between. CDR1 is MNHEY, CDR2 SVGAGI, per germline. The CDR3 sequence is 16 residues long.